The clone carrying this T cell receptor (beta chain) was seen only once. The repertoire was sequenced with immunoSEQ multiplex PCR; TCRdb's copy has only in-frame clones and lacks some. This table holds about 75,000 clones, approximately 80% found once. The CDR3 covers 14 residues. Trimming took off 5 bases at V and 8 bases at J, with 16 bases between the two ends. CDR1 and CDR2 (germline): SGHVS, FQNEAQ. This sample is part of a study of control samples from healthy donors and cancer patients. Sample: blood. This receptor was taken from a man aged 45-60 years in good health. The V and J genes are TRBV7-8 and TRBJ2-1, with unresolved D. CDR3 nucleotides: TGTGCCAGCAGCCCCCTTCCTCCGGCCCATGAGCAGTTCTTC. Protein product: CASSPLPPAHEQFF.